The 20 T cell receptor beta chains below were found in one sample sequenced in a study of CD8 T cells in ankylosing spondylitis. MiXCR, applied by TCRdb to the 5' RACE reads, yields one record per CDR3 protein. This table holds approximately 210,000 distinct CDR3 sequences, roughly 13% found once. Sequencing was performed on blood, either unsorted or a sorted T cell fraction (not recorded which). The origin of the receptors is a male donor with ankylosing spondylitis or in good health (not recorded which).

This clonotype was detected many times. V is TRBV3-1 and J is TRBJ2-5; the D gene is possibly TRBD2 (6 bases). Deletions cut 2 bases from V and 2 bases from J, with 21 bases between. Per germline, CDR1 LGHDT and CDR2 YNNKEL (reference sequence). CDR3 length equals 18 residues. In nucleotides, the CDR3 is TGTGCCAGCAGCCAAAAATGGGGGGAGGTGTCGGAGCAAGAGACCCAGTACTTC. It is translated as CASSQKWGEVSEQETQYF.

This clonotype was picked up one time. The chain couples TRBV4-3 to TRBJ2-1; D remains unclear. Germline CDR1 and CDR2: LGHNA and YSLEER. This CDR3 is built from 16 residues. The germline V and J ends were trimmed by 4 bases and 6 bases, with 19 bases remaining between them. CDR3 residues: CASSLAAARILNEQFF. The CDR3 DNA is TGCGCCAGCAGCCTAGCCGCGGCGCGGATTCTCAATGAGCAGTTCTTC.

The rearrangement uses TRBV18 and TRBJ2-3; maybe TRBD2 (5 bases). Between the trimmed V and J ends, which lost 7 bases and 6 bases, there was a span of 11 bases. From germline, CDR1 is KGHSH and CDR2 LQKENI. The CDR3 spans 12 residues. This chain's CDR3 is CASLEDSDTQYF. DNA for the CDR3: TGTGCCAGCTTGGAGGACTCGGATACGCAGTATTTT.

The table lists this clonotype with many counts. The chain joins TRBV5-6 to TRBJ2-2; 8 bases agree with TRBD2. Looked up from germline, CDR1 is SGHDT and CDR2 is YYEEEE. Losses at the gene ends were 4 bases for V and 6 bases for J; bases not matched to a gene: 5. This CDR3 region has 14 residues. The CDR3 is CASSDIAGPGELFF. The CDR3 bases are TGTGCCAGCAGCGATATAGCGGGACCCGGGGAGCTGTTTTTT.

V gene TRBV19 combines with J gene TRBJ1-5, with 8 bases that match TRBD1. Germline loops: CDR1 LNHDA, CDR2 SQIVND (reference sequence). The CDR3 has 18 amino acids. The V segment lost 4 bases and the J segment 0 bases; nucleotides outside the gene matches: 11. CDR3 loop: CASSTGGPLTISNQPQHF. CDR3 in DNA: TGTGCCAGTAGTACAGGGGGCCCTCTCACAATTAGCAATCAGCCCCAGCATTTT.

Of note for this clonotype: A much larger clone is a single base away; this may be a read error. The genes are TRBV7-2 and TRBJ2-1, with D perhaps matching TRBD2 (7 bases). Germline CDR1 and CDR2: SGHTA and FQGNSA. V lost 1 base and J 8 bases, leaving 18 bases between the germline ends. The CDR3 spans 16 residues. The CDR3 DNA sequence: TGTGCCAGCAGCTTAGATCGCACGCGGGGGCGATATGAGCAGTTCTTC. Amino acid sequence: CASSLDRTRGRYEQFF.

The table lists this clonotype with a few counts. The chain uses TRBV4-1 and TRBJ1-1; TRBD1 might be the D (6 bases). The CDR3 runs to 14 residues. Germline CDR1 reads MGHRA; CDR2 reads YSYEKL. Trimming stripped 3 bases from V and 5 bases from J, with 13 bases between. CDR3 sequence reads: CASSQGASGTEAFF. The CDR3 bases are TGCGCCAGCAGCCAGGGGGCCTCGGGAACTGAAGCTTTCTTT.

V and J are TRBV29-1 and TRBJ1-4, with a tentative D call TRBD1 (5 bases). V dropped 3 bases and J dropped 4 bases, with 12 bases sitting between them. CDR1 is SQVTM and CDR2 is ANQGSEA in the germline V gene. This CDR3 has 14 amino acids. The CDR3 nucleotides read TGCAGCGTTGATGTGGGGCGGAGTAATGAAAAACTGTTTTTT. Translation gives CSVDVGRSNEKLFF.

The chain employs TRBV4-1 and TRBJ2-5; D is perhaps TRBD2 (6 bases). V was clipped by 1 base and J by 4 bases, with 13 bases between them. CDR3 size: 15 residues. The germline gives CDR1 MGHRA, CDR2 YSYEKL. CDR3 coding DNA: TGCGCCAGCAGCCAAGGGGGGAGCGGGCTAGAGACCCAGTACTTC. Translation gives CASSQGGSGLETQYF.

The chain carries TRBV11-2 and TRBJ2-1; 8 bases are shared with TRBD2. The trim removed 3 bases at V and 1 base at J, leaving 14 bases unmatched. This CDR3 is built from 19 residues. Germline V gene sequence: CDR1 SGHAT, CDR2 FQNNGV. The CDR3 sequence: CASSFDGLALLSSYNEQFF. CDR3 bases: TGTGCCAGCAGCTTCGACGGACTAGCCTTACTATCATCCTACAATGAGCAGTTCTTC.

The V gene is TRBV6-5, the J gene TRBJ2-7; D is tentatively TRBD1 or TRBD2 (5 bases each). The V gene's germline CDR1 is MNHEY and CDR2 SVGAGI. This CDR3 has 15 amino acids. V gave up 0 bases and J gave up 2 bases, with 11 bases separating them. The DNA for the CDR3 is TGTGCCAGCAGTTACTCCGGGGACGGAGCCTACGAGCAGTACTTC. Residues: CASSYSGDGAYEQYF.

This clonotype was seen a handful of times. V and J are TRBV3-1 and TRBJ2-1; 8 bases align to TRBD1. The V and J ends lost 1 base and 3 bases, in that order; junction bases with no gene match: 5. CDR3 length equals 16 residues. Germline V CDR1 and CDR2: LGHDT, YNNKEL (reference sequence). The CDR3 sequence is CASSQGVRGHYNEQFF. DNA for the CDR3: TGTGCCAGCAGCCAAGGGGTCAGGGGGCACTACAATGAGCAGTTCTTC.

J is TRBJ2-3 and V is TRBV12-3 or TRBV12-4; D perhaps matches TRBD2 (6 bases). This CDR3 spans 15 amino acids. The germline V and J ends were trimmed by 1 base and 4 bases, with 12 bases remaining between them. The CDR3 nucleotides are TGTGCCAGCAGTTTAGTAGCGGTTCGGTCAGATACGCAGTATTTT. As protein: CASSLVAVRSDTQYF.

Many counts were recorded for this clonotype. J is TRBJ1-1 and V is TRBV4-1; TRBD1 might be the D (5 bases). V was cut by 3 bases and J by 4 bases, with 15 bases left in between. CDR1 and CDR2 from the germline V gene are MGHRA and YSYEKL. There are 15 residues in the CDR3. CDR3 in amino acids: CASSHPRGSGTEAFF. The CDR3 coding sequence is TGCGCCAGCAGCCACCCCCGGGGGTCGGGCACTGAAGCTTTCTTT.

This clonotype was detected only a few times. The chain links TRBV4-1 to TRBJ1-1; D not resolved. The CDR3 loop spans 17 amino acids. From germline, CDR1 is MGHRA and CDR2 YSYEKL. Trimming cost V 0 bases and J 1 base, with 15 bases left between them. The CDR3 nucleotides read TGCGCCAGCAGCCAAGATCAGTTGGGAGGGCGGAACACTGAAGCTTTCTTT. Translation gives CASSQDQLGGRNTEAFF.

To note about this clonotype: At one of its ends the junction is not consistent with the germline gene, which may arise from a read error. The CDR3 DNA reads as TGCAGCGTTGATGGGGGGCTTGAAGAGACCGAGTACTTC. It encodes CSVDGGLEETEYF. The V call is TRBV29-1, the J call TRBJ2-5; D possibly uses TRBD1 or TRBD2 (6 bases each). The CDR3 has 13 residues. Germline V CDR1 and CDR2: SQVTM, ANQGSEA.

There are many counts of this clonotype. The J gene is TRBJ2-7, the V gene TRBV7-9, with a tentative D call TRBD2 (5 bases). CDR1 is SEHNR, CDR2 FQNEAQ, per germline (reference sequence). Trimming cost V 5 bases and J 6 bases, with 17 bases left between them. This CDR3 has 14 residues. The CDR3 region is CASSPTGLGGEQYF. CDR3 nucleotide sequence: TGTGCCAGCAGCCCAACGGGTCTTGGAGGCGAGCAGTACTTC.

This chain uses TRBV20-1 with TRBJ1-2; no clear D. Trimming stripped 1 base from V and 0 bases from J, with 6 bases between. There are 13 residues in the CDR3. Germline-derived CDR1 and CDR2 are DFQATT and SNEGSKA (reference sequence). As DNA, the CDR3 is TGCAGTGCTAGAGGGGGTTCTAACTATGGCTACACCTTC. This gives the protein CSARGGSNYGYTF.

Only a few counts were recorded for this clonotype. This chain joins TRBV20-1 and TRBJ2-3; possibly TRBD2 for D (6 bases). With 5 bases removed from V and 4 bases from J, the gap between germline ends came to 13 bases. CDR1 is DFQATT, CDR2 SNEGSKA, per germline (reference sequence). The CDR3 totals 13 residues. CDR3 protein: CSAEGGEADTQYF. CDR3 in DNA: TGCAGTGCTGAGGGTGGGGAGGCAGATACGCAGTATTTT.

The chain uses TRBV12-5 and TRBJ1-3; 7 nucleotides align to TRBD1. The CDR3 is 14 residues long. In germline, CDR1 is LGHNT, CDR2 FRNRAP. V shed 4 bases, J shed 6 bases, and the junction held 6 bases outside the gene matches. The CDR3 here is CASGSWDSPNTIYF. DNA of the CDR3: TGTGCTAGTGGTTCCTGGGACAGTCCAAACACCATATATTTT.